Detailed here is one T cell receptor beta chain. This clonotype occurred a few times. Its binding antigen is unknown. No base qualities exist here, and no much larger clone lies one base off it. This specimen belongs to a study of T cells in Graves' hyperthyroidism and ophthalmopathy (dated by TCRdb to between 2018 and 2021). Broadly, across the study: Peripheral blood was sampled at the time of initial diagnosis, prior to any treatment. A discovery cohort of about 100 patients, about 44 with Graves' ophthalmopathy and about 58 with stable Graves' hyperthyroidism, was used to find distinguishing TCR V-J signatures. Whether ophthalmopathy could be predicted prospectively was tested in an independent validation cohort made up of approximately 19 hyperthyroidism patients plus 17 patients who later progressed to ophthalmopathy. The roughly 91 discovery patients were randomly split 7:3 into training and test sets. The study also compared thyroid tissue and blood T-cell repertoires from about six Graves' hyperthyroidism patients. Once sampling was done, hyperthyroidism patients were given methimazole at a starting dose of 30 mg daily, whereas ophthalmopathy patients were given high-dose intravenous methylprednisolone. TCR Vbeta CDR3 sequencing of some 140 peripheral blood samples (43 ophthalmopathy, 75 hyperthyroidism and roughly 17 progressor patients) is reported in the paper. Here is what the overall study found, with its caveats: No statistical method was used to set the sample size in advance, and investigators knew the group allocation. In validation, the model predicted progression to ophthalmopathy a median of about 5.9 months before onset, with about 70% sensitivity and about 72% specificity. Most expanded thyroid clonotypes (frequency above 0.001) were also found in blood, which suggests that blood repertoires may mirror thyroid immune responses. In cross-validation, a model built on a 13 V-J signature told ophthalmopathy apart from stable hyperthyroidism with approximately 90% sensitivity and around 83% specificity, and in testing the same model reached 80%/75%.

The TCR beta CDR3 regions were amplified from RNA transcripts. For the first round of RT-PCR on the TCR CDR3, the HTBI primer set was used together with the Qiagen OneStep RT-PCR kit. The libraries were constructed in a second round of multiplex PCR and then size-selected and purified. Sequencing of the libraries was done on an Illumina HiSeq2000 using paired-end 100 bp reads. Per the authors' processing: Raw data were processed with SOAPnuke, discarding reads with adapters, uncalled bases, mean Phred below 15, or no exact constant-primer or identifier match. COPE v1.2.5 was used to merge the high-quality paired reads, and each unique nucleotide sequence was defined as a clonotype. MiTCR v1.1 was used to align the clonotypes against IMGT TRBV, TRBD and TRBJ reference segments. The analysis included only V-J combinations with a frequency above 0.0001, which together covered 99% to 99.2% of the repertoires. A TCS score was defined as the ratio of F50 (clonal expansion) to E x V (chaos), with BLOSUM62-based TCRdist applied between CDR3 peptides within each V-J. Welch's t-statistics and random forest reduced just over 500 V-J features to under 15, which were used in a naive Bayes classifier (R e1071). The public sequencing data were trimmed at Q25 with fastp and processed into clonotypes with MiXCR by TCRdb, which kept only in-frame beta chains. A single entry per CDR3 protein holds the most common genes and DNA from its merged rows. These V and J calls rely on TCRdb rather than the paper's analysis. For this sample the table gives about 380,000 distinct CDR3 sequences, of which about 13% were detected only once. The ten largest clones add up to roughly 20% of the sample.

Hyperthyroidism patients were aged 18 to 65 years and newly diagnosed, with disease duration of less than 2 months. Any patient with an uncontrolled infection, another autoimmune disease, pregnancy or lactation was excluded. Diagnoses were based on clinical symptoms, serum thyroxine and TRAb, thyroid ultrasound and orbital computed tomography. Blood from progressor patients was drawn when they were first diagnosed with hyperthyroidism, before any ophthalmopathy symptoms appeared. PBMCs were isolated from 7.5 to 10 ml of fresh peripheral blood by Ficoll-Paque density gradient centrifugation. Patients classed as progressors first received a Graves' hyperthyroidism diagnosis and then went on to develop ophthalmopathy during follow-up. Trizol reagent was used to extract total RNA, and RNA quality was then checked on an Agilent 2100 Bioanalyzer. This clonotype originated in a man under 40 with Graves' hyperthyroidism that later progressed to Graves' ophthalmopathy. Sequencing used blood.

CDR3 sequence: CASSRTGGDGYTF. Here is the DNA: TGTGCCAGCAGCCGGACAGGGGGCGATGGCTACACCTTC. The rearrangement joined TRBV14 to TRBJ1-2, and 11 bases in between align with TRBD1. Measured from the cysteine to the phenylalanine, the CDR3 is 13 residues long. Just CDR3 DNA is preserved here, 39 bases in frame from base 1. V loses 4 bases at its end and J loses 6 bases; junction bases beyond the gene matches: 1. Per the germline V gene, SGHDN is the CDR1 and FVKESK is the CDR2.